This T cell receptor (beta chain) was identified in a study of blood T cell repertoires in COVID-19. Study at large: COVID-19 samples from acute and convalescent phases originated in the United States, Italy and Spain. The cDNA or gDNA used as material had been derived from T cells, B-cell-depleted T cells, or PBMCs.

Method: immunoSEQ multiplex PCR; TCRdb's copy keeps in-frame clones and lacks some. The table records about 140,000 clones, 79% of them present only once. CDR3 size: 15 residues. V lost 5 bases, J lost 3 bases, and 14 bases lay in between. The germline gives CDR1 MDHEN, CDR2 SYDVKM. The sequenced material came from peripheral blood. This clonotype was sampled from a man aged 60 to 75 with acute or convalescent COVID-19. The V gene is TRBV28, the J gene TRBJ1-3, with D perhaps matching TRBD1 (6 bases). In DNA, the CDR3 is TGTGCCAGCAGTGCCGCCGGGACATTTGGAAACACCATATATTTT. Its translation: CASSAAGTFGNTIYF.